Below, 25 T cell receptor beta chains from the same sample are listed, as sequenced in a study. TCRdb ran MiXCR on the 5' RACE reads and lists one entry per CDR3 protein. The table lists about 42,000 distinct CDR3 sequences, 30% of them singletons. Sequencing was carried out using tumor-infiltrating memory CD4+ T cells sorted from the breast tumor. The subset was: memory CD4+ T cells, CD4+CD45RO+CD25-. These receptors all stem from a female donor with breast cancer.

The gene calls are TRBV7-6 and TRBJ2-3, with 7 bases aligning to TRBD2. CDR3 size: 17 residues. V shed 1 base, J shed 9 bases, and the junction held 16 bases outside the gene matches. Germline CDR1 and CDR2: SGHVS and FNYEAQ. The CDR3 region is CASSLGSSGSGARTQYF. The CDR3 region has the DNA TGTGCCAGCAGCTTAGGAAGTAGTGGGAGCGGGGCCAGGACGCAGTATTTT.

This clonotype turned up a few times. J is TRBJ1-5 and V is TRBV6-1; no reliable D call. Germline V gene data show CDR1 as MNHNS and CDR2 as SASEGT. V lost 10 bases and J lost 4, with 11 bases in between. The CDR3 consists of 12 residues. The CDR3 coding sequence is TGTGCCACCAACTTTCTTAATCAGCCCCAGCATTTT. Translation gives CATNFLNQPQHF.

This clonotype came up a few times. The V and J genes are TRBV7-3 and TRBJ2-1; D assignment may be TRBD1 or TRBD2 (5 bases each). Germline CDR1 reads SGHTA; CDR2 reads FQGTGA. V lost 5 bases and J lost 8, with 22 bases in between. The CDR3 extends over 16 amino acids. Written as DNA, the CDR3 is TGTGCCAGCAGCCCTGGGACGGGCCTTGGTTGGGATGAGCAGTTCTTC. The encoded protein is CASSPGTGLGWDEQFF.

The rearrangement links TRBV2 to TRBJ1-1, with a tentative D call TRBD1 (6 bases). V shed 6 bases and J shed 5 bases, with 16 bases lying between them. CDR3 size: 14 residues. CDR1 and CDR2 from the germline V gene are SNHLY and FYNNEI. The CDR3 sequence: CASRRTVRKTEAFF. CDR3 nucleotides: TGTGCCAGCAGAAGGACAGTAAGGAAGACTGAAGCTTTCTTT.

This clonotype was counted a few times. The chain links TRBV27 to TRBJ2-7, with D unclear. Per germline, CDR1 MNHEY and CDR2 SMNVEV (reference sequence). The CDR3 totals 15 residues. Deletions cut 5 bases from V and 2 bases from J, with 16 bases between. The CDR3 sequence: CASSPRVVSTYEQYF. CDR3 coding DNA: TGTGCCAGCAGTCCCCGTGTGGTCTCAACCTACGAGCAGTACTTC.

This clonotype was recorded a few times. V is TRBV4-1 and J is TRBJ2-1; possibly TRBD1 or TRBD2 for D (6 bases each). Per the germline V gene, CDR1 is MGHRA and CDR2 is YSYEKL. The germline V and J ends were trimmed by 3 bases and 3 bases, with 12 bases remaining between them. The length of the CDR3 is 15 residues. CDR3 amino acids: CASSHSEGGYNEQFF. The CDR3 region has the DNA TGCGCCAGCAGCCACTCCGAGGGGGGCTACAATGAGCAGTTCTTC.

The sample holds many counts of this clonotype. V is TRBV20-1 and J is TRBJ1-5, with 7 positions matching TRBD1. This CDR3 region has 15 residues. The V gene end was trimmed by 6 bases and the J gene end by 1 base; junction bases not matched to a gene: 9. Germline values: CDR1 DFQATT, CDR2 SNEGSKA (reference sequence). CDR3 amino acids: CSATRQGGSNQPQHF. The CDR3 bases are TGCAGTGCAACCCGACAGGGTGGCAGCAATCAGCCCCAGCATTTT.

The table lists this clonotype with a few counts. Because it lacks the conserved phenylalanine or tryptophan at the end, this CDR3 is likely a read error. The J gene is TRBJ2-7, the V gene TRBV6-1; 8 nucleotides agree with TRBD1. The CDR3 extends over 15 amino acids. J lost 4 bases, V lost 5 bases, and 10 bases had no gene match. CDR1 and CDR2 from the germline V gene are MNHNS and SASEGT. The CDR3 region is CASSQRGTGVYEQYC. CDR3 DNA: TGTGCCAGCAGTCAAAGGGGGACAGGAGTTTACGAGCAGTACTGC.

This clonotype appeared a few times. The J gene is TRBJ2-1, the V gene TRBV5-1; TRBD2 matches 9 bases. Per the germline V gene, CDR1 is SGHRS and CDR2 is YFSETQ. There are 15 residues in the CDR3. The ends lost 4 bases at V and 7 bases at J; junction bases unmatched: 9. CDR3 sequence: CASSPPSGVQNEQFF. CDR3 sequence (DNA): TGCGCCAGCAGCCCCCCTAGCGGGGTTCAGAATGAGCAGTTCTTC.

This clonotype occurred a few times. The rearrangement joins TRBV7-9 to TRBJ1-5; 10 positions match TRBD1. Trimming cost V 5 bases and J 7 bases; bases outside gene matches: 11. Germline CDR1 reads SEHNR; CDR2 reads FQNEAQ (reference sequence). This CDR3 region has 16 residues. The CDR3 sequence is CASSPGGGQGPQPQHF. CDR3 nucleotides: TGTGCCAGCAGCCCCGGAGGGGGACAGGGGCCACAGCCCCAGCATTTT.

The chain joins TRBV7-6 to TRBJ2-7; no clear D gene. The CDR3 spans 14 residues. Trimming removed 5 bases from V and 1 base from J, with 12 bases in between. Germline loops: CDR1 SGHVS, CDR2 FNYEAQ. In nucleotides, the CDR3 is TGTGCCAGCAGCCCCGCTCCCGTGTCCTACGAGCAGTACTTC. This sequence encodes CASSPAPVSYEQYF.

The table lists this clonotype with a few counts. This chain connects TRBV5-1 to TRBJ1-5; D remains ambiguous. The CDR3 contains 13 residues. Trimming removed 0 bases from V and 11 bases from J, with 12 bases in between. Germline V lookup: CDR1 SGHRS, CDR2 YFSETQ. CDR3 nucleotide sequence: TGCGCCAGCAGCTTGGGGGCGTTGCTGGCCCAGCATTTT. Protein: CASSLGALLAQHF.

A few counts support this clonotype. The rearrangement links TRBV5-1 to TRBJ1-4; 7 nucleotides agree with TRBD1. After removal of 4 bases from V and 3 bases from J, the junction contained 3 bases not matched to a gene. This CDR3 has 14 amino acids. From germline, CDR1 is SGHRS and CDR2 YFSETQ. This chain's CDR3 is CASSQDRPNEKLFF. CDR3 nucleotides: TGCGCCAGCAGCCAGGACAGGCCTAATGAAAAACTGTTTTTT.

This clonotype occurred a few times. The chain carries TRBV27 and TRBJ1-5, with 10 bases lining up with TRBD1. V was pared by 5 bases and J by 5 bases, with 9 bases of the junction left unmatched. Germline V CDR1 and CDR2: MNHEY, SMNVEV (reference sequence). The CDR3 totals 16 residues. CDR3: CASSRLRGQGDQPQHF. The DNA for the CDR3 is TGTGCCAGCAGTCGCCTGAGAGGACAGGGGGATCAGCCCCAGCATTTT.

This clonotype was counted only a few times. Written as DNA, the CDR3 is TGTGCCAGCACCCCCGGCACAACTAATGAAAAACTGTTTTTT. Translated, it gives CASTPGTTNEKLFF. V usage is TRBV6-1 and J usage is TRBJ1-4, with D unresolved. V lost 7 bases and J 0 bases, leaving 9 bases between the germline ends. This CDR3 comprises 14 residues. Germline CDR1 and CDR2: MNHNS and SASEGT.

This clonotype was counted a few times. The chain recombines TRBV29-1 with TRBJ1-1, with 10 bases fitting TRBD1. After removal of 3 bases from V and 3 bases from J, the junction contained 4 bases not matched to a gene. Germline loops: CDR1 SQVTM, CDR2 ANQGSEA. CDR3 size: 14 residues. Written as DNA, the CDR3 is TGCAGCGTTGAGAGGGACAGGGGCCACACTGAAGCTTTCTTT. Residues: CSVERDRGHTEAFF.

This clonotype was found a few times. The chain uses TRBV28 and TRBJ1-1; D perhaps matches TRBD1 (5 bases). The CDR3 is made up of 14 amino acids. Deletions cut 6 bases from V and 9 bases from J, with 20 bases between. The germline gives CDR1 MDHEN, CDR2 SYDVKM. CDR3 loop: CASSTKTPGPQAFF. The CDR3 nucleotides are TGTGCCAGCAGCACCAAAACTCCGGGGCCCCAAGCTTTCTTT.

The chain joins TRBV5-6 to TRBJ1-1; D remains ambiguous. The CDR3 consists of 14 residues. Germline values: CDR1 SGHDT, CDR2 YYEEEE. Trimming shortened V by 5 bases and J by 6 bases, and 17 bases separated the two germline ends. The CDR3, as DNA: TGTGCCAGCAGACCTATTCCTGGTCTCGCTGAAGCTTTCTTT. It translates to CASRPIPGLAEAFF.

In regard to this clonotype: A junction boundary mismatches the germline segment, possibly from a read error. J is TRBJ2-1 and V is TRBV11-1; 7 nucleotides align to TRBD1. CDR1 and CDR2 from the germline V gene are SGHAT and FQDESV (reference sequence). This CDR3 spans 15 amino acids. CDR3 residues: CASSLGQLNVNEQSF. The CDR3 region has the DNA TGTGCCAGCAGCTTGGGACAGTTGAATGTCAATGAGCAGTCCTTC.

This clonotype was recorded a few times. This chain joins TRBV4-1 and TRBJ1-4; unclear D gene. V gave up 0 bases and J gave up 5 bases, with 10 bases separating them. Germline V lookup: CDR1 MGHRA, CDR2 YSYEKL. This CDR3 is built from 15 residues. The CDR3 protein is CASSQETDGNEKLFF. In nucleotides, the CDR3 is TGCGCCAGCAGCCAAGAAACGGACGGGAATGAAAAACTGTTTTTT.

This chain links TRBV6-1 with TRBJ1-1; unclear D gene. The germline gives CDR1 MNHNS, CDR2 SASEGT. Trimming took 5 bases from V and 1 from J, leaving 8 bases between them. The CDR3 is 13 residues long. CDR3 coding DNA: TGTGCCAGCAGTCCCTCTCCGAACACTGAAGCTTTCTTT. Encoded protein: CASSPSPNTEAFF.

The V call is TRBV20-1, the J call TRBJ2-7; TRBD1 is a possible D gene (6 bases). The CDR3 is made up of 13 amino acids. V shed 6 bases and J shed 10 bases, with 22 bases lying between them. CDR1 DFQATT and CDR2 SNEGSKA come from the germline V gene (reference sequence). This CDR3 reads CSAQTTGLRGQYF. The CDR3 coding sequence is TGCAGTGCACAGACAACAGGGTTAAGGGGCCAGTACTTC.

The V gene is TRBV27, the J gene TRBJ1-1, with 7 bases that match TRBD1. CDR1 is MNHEY, CDR2 SMNVEV, per germline (reference sequence). The J segment lost 5 bases and the V segment lost 5 bases, leaving 5 bases of the junction unmatched. The CDR3 runs to 13 residues. The chain's CDR3 is CASSEQGRTEAFF. The CDR3, as DNA: TGTGCCAGCAGTGAACAGGGGCGGACTGAAGCTTTCTTT.

The chain joins TRBV4-2 to TRBJ1-5; D unclear. This CDR3 spans 15 amino acids. Germline V gives CDR1 LGHNA, CDR2 YNFKEQ. Trimming shortened V by 4 bases and J by 2 bases, and 12 bases separated the two germline ends. The DNA of the CDR3 is TGTGCCAGCAGCCGGGAGAAAGGTGGCAATCAGCCCCAGCATTTT. Translation: CASSREKGGNQPQHF.

This clonotype showed up many times. The chain couples TRBV7-2 to TRBJ2-7; the D gene is possibly TRBD2 (5 bases). Germline V gene lookup returns CDR1 SGHTA and CDR2 FQGNSA. Trimming cost V 5 bases and J 3 bases, with 14 bases left between them. This CDR3 region has 14 residues. Here the CDR3 DNA reads TGTGCCAGCAGCCCCCCTGAGGGTGTCTACGAGCAGTACTTC. It is translated as CASSPPEGVYEQYF. The full variable domain, in which reference TRBV7-2 and TRBJ2-7 provide the parts outside the CDR3, is GAGVSQSPSNKVTEKGKDVELRCDPISGHTALYWYRQSLGQGLEFLIYFQGNSAPDKSGLPSDRFSAERTGGSVSTLTIQRTQQEDSAVYLCASSPPEGVYEQYFGPGTRLTVT.